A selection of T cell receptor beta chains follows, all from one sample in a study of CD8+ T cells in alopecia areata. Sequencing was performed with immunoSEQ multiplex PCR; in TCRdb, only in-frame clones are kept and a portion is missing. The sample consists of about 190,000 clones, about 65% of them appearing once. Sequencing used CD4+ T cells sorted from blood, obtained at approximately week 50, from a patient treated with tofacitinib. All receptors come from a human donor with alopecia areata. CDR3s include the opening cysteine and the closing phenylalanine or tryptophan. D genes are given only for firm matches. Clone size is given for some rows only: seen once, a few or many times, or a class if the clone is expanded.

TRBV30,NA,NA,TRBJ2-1,CAWWPKQFF,TGTGCCTGGTGGCCTAAGCAGTTCTTC
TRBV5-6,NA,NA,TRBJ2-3,CASRTIGTPRADTQYF,TGTGCCAGCAGGACAATAGGGACCCCGAGGGCAGATACGCAGTATTTT
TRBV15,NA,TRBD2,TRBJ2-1,CATSRERTSAHGEQFF,TGTGCCACCAGCAGAGAGAGGACTAGCGCCCACGGTGAGCAGTTCTTC
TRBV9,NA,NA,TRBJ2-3,CASTPGKDTQYF,TGTGCCAGCACCCCCGGTAAGGATACGCAGTATTTT
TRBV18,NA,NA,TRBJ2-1,CASSQSTGYNEQFF,TGTGCCAGCTCACAGTCGACAGGTTACAATGAGCAGTTCTTC
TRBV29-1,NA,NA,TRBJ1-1,CSVAYYGQLNTEAFF,TGCAGCGTTGCATACTATGGACAGTTGAACACTGAAGCTTTCTTT
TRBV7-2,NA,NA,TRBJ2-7,CASSLGTYHEQYF,TGTGCCAGCAGCTTAGGGACTTACCACGAGCAGTACTTC
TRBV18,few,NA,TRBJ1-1,CASSPYGPVNTEAFF,TGTGCCAGCTCACCGTACGGACCTGTCAACACTGAAGCTTTCTTT
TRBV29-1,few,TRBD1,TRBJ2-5,CSVEGQLRKQKETQYF,TGCAGCGTTGAGGGACAGTTGCGTAAACAAAAAGAGACCCAGTACTTC
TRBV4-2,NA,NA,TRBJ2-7,CASSQDYEQYF,TGTGCCAGCAGCCAAGACTACGAGCAGTACTTC